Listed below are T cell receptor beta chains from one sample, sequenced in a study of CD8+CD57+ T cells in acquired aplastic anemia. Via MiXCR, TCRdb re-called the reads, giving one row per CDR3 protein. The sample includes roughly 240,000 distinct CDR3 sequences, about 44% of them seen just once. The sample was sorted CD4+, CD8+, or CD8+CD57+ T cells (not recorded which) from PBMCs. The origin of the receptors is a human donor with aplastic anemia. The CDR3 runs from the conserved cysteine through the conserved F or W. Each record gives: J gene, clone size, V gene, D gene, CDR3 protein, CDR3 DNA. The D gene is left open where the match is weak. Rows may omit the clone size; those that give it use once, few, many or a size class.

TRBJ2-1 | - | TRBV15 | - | CATSSETEGREQFF | TGTGCCACCAGCAGCGAAACGGAGGGCCGTGAGCAGTTCTTC
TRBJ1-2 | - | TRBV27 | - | CASSLGGEGAVYGYTF | TGTGCCAGCAGTTTAGGGGGTGAGGGAGCGGTCTATGGCTACACCTTC
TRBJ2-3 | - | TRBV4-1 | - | CASSQEALRETDMQYF | TGCGCCAGCAGCCAAGAGGCCCTACGAGAAACAGATATGCAGTATTTT
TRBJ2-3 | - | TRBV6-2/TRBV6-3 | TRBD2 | CAGTPGGGEQYF | TGTGCCGGCACCCCGGGGGGAGGTGAGCAGTATTTT
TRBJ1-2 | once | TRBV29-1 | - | CSVGMGGYTF | TGCAGCGTTGGAATGGGCGGCTACACCTTC
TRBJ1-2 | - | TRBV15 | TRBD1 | CATSPRDSDGYTF | TGTGCCACCAGCCCTCGGGACAGTGATGGCTACACCTTC
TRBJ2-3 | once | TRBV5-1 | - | CASSLPSRTSTDTQYF | TGCGCCAGCAGCTTGCCTTCTCGAACCAGCACAGATACGCAGTATTTT
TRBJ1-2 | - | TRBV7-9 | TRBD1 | CASSFRTGGPEAGYTF | TGTGCCAGCAGTTTTCGGACAGGGGGCCCGGAGGCTGGCTACACCTTC
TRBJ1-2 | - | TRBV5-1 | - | CASSTGLQGDGYTF | TGCGCCAGCAGCACGGGCCTTCAAGGGGATGGCTACACCTTC
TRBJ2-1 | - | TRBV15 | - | CATRQGGASSSYNEQFF | TGTGCCACCAGGCAAGGGGGGGCCTCAAGCTCCTACAATGAGCAGTTCTTC
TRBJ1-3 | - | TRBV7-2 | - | CASSLESGAGSGNTIYF | TGTGCCAGCAGCTTAGAATCAGGGGCCGGCTCTGGAAACACCATATATTTT
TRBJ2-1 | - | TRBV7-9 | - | CASSLVAGGNPYNEQFF | TGTGCCAGCAGCTTAGTGGCCGGGGGCAACCCCTACAATGAGCAGTTCTTC
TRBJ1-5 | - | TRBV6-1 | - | CASSVGGGGEQPQHF | TGTGCCAGCAGTGTGGGGGGAGGGGGAGAACAGCCCCAGCATTTT
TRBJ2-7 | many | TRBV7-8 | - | CASSFEASGRLYEQYF | TGTGCCAGCAGCTTCGAGGCGAGCGGAAGGCTCTACGAGCAGTACTTC
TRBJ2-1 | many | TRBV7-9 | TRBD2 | CASSSTGTIIEQFF | TGTGCCAGCAGCTCCACTGGGACTATCATTGAGCAGTTCTTC
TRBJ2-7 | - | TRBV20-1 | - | CSAPGNSYEQYF | TGCAGTGCACCAGGGAATTCCTACGAGCAGTACTTC
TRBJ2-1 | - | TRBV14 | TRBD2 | CASSQGLAGPTVMYNEQFF | TGTGCCAGCAGCCAAGGTCTAGCGGGCCCGACGGTGATGTACAATGAGCAGTTCTTC
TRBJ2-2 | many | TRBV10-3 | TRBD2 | CAILSGENTGELFF | TGTGCCATCCTCAGCGGGGAGAACACCGGGGAGCTGTTTTTT
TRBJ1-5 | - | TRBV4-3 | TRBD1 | CASSQGQGVSQPQHF | TGCGCCAGCAGCCAGGGACAGGGGGTTTCCCAGCCCCAGCATTTT
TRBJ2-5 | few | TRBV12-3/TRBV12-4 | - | CASSSEGIDKETQYF | TGTGCCAGCAGTTCCGAGGGTATCGATAAAGAGACCCAGTACTTC
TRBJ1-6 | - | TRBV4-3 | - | CASSQDSGNNSPLHF | TGCGCCAGCAGCCAGGACAGTGGGAATAATTCACCCCTCCACTTT
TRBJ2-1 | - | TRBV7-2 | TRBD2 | CASSDSTSGGADNEQFF | TGTGCCAGCAGTGACTCGACTAGCGGGGGGGCAGACAATGAGCAGTTCTTC
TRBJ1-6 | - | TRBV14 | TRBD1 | CASSRTGTGNSPLHF | TGTGCCAGCAGCCGAACCGGGACAGGCAATTCACCCCTCCACTTT
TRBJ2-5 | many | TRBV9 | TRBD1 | CASSVGRQGAETQYF | TGTGCCAGCAGCGTAGGGAGACAGGGGGCTGAGACCCAGTACTTC
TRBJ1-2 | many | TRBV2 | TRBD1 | CASSGGDRAISGYTF | TGTGCCAGCAGTGGAGGCGACAGGGCAATTAGCGGCTACACCTTC
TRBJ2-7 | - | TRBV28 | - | CASSARGGRNEQYF | TGTGCCAGCAGTGCCAGGGGGGGGCGAAACGAGCAGTACTTC
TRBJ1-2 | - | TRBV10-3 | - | CAISDRAGSNYGYTF | TGTGCCATCAGTGATAGGGCCGGGTCTAACTATGGCTACACCTTC
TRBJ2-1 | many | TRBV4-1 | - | CASSFIGTVVYNEQFF | TGCGCCAGCAGCTTCATAGGGACGGTGGTTTACAATGAGCAGTTCTTC
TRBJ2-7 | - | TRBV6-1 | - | CASSEAEHREQYF | TGTGCCAGCAGTGAAGCCGAACATCGCGAGCAGTACTTC
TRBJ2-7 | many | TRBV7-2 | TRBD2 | CASSLWTSGIGSYEQYF | TGTGCCAGCAGCTTATGGACTAGCGGGATCGGCTCCTACGAGCAGTACTTC
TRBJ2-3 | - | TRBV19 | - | CASTEIQRLGNQPQYF | TGTGCCAGTACAGAAATTCAGCGGTTGGGCAATCAGCCCCAGTATTTT